This T cell receptor (beta chain) derives from a study of OX40 agonist ivuxolimab in advanced cancers. For the study in its entirety: Ivuxolimab was a fully human IgG2 agonistic monoclonal antibody targeting the costimulatory receptor OX40 (CD134). Partial responses were achieved by three dose-escalation patients, of whom one had hepatocellular carcinoma and two had cutaneous melanoma. Peripheral TCRbeta sequencing was intended to test whether TCR sequence diversity was altered and clonal T-cell expansion was caused by ivuxolimab. Intravenous ivuxolimab was administered to patients every 2 weeks at six dose levels: 0.01, 0.1, 0.3, 1.5, 3 and 10 mg/kg. Of the roughly 52 patients in dose escalation, about 20 had hepatocellular carcinoma, some 15 had melanoma, 9 had renal cell carcinoma and 9 had head and neck cancer. The paper describes the monotherapy dose-escalation part (N of about 52 patients) of the phase I trial of ivuxolimab. In the dose-escalation cohort, more than 80% of patients were male, and the mean age was roughly 56 years with a range of about 23 to 79. Patients were allowed to have had prior anti-PD-1, anti-PD-L1 or anti-CTLA-4 therapy, and approximately 40% of the dose-escalation patients had previously received checkpoint inhibitors.

Patients with autoimmune disease history or receiving systemic immunosuppression were excluded from the trial. Peripheral blood for TCR sequencing was collected from all dose cohorts at baseline, on cycle 4 day 1, and on cycle 7 day 1. Samples were obtained from an open-label, multicenter, first-in-human phase I dose-escalation trial of ivuxolimab. Adults with locally advanced or metastatic melanoma, renal cell carcinoma, hepatocellular carcinoma or head and neck squamous cell carcinoma were enrolled in the trial. Before TCR sequencing, CD4+ T cells and CD8+ T cells were sorted from peripheral blood as separate populations. Genomic DNA was extracted from sorted cells for sequencing of the TCRbeta CDR3 region. The immunoSEQ Assay was used to sequence the TCRbeta CDR3 regions. TCRdb stores this immuneACCESS table with in-frame sequences only. Part of the clones is absent; in the studies checked, under half of the shortfall reflects unresolved V genes, and no reason is known for the rest. In this sample the table shows tens of thousands of clones, more than 65% of which occur a single time. The ten biggest clones cover 5.5% of the sample.

What the authors observed across the whole study: Partial responders in the 0.1-3.0 mg/kg groups had among the lowest normalized peripheral clonal expansion, especially among CD8+ T cells. Low levels of normalized T-cell clonal expansion were also seen in some nonresponding patients. The antigen specificity of the peripheral T cells that underwent clonal expansion was not determined. Clonal expansion of both CD4+ and CD8+ blood T cells was observed from baseline to week 6 at doses 0.1 to 3.0 mg/kg. After ivuxolimab, CD8+ T cells had more expanded clones than CD4+ T cells on average.

In its sample, this clone was seen a few times. The specificity of this receptor is unknown. Base quality data are lacking; no much larger clone is found one base away. This TCR was sampled from an adult with an advanced solid tumor such as melanoma, head and neck, liver or kidney cancer. The specimen comprised CD4+ or CD8+ T cells sorted from blood, sampled in a trial of the OX40 agonist ivuxolimab.

The CDR3 protein sequence reads: CASSSRGLETDTQYF. The nucleotide sequence reads as follows: TGTGCCAGCAGTAGCCGGGGACTAGAAACAGATACGCAGTATTTT. Recombination connected TRBV5-8 to TRBJ2-3, and TRBD2 matches 8 of the central bases. The CDR3 holds 15 amino acids from the cysteine to the phenylalanine. The entry retains the CDR3 DNA only, 45 bases that are in frame from base 1. Reading the germline V gene gives CDR1 SGHTS and CDR2 YDEGEE. V is cut back by 5 bases and J by 3 bases, with 8 bases in the junction unmatched.